Described below is a single T cell receptor beta chain sequence and its context. Each CDR3 protein is one row after TCRdb ran MiXCR on the 5' RACE reads. This sample has some 180,000 distinct CDR3 sequences, with around 18% found just once. The CDR3 spans 14 residues. V lost 6 bases to trimming and J lost 2 bases, with 11 bases between them. This sample is drawn from a study of T-cell memory formation after mild COVID-19. In the study overall: Most TCR clusters belonged to a single donor.

Sequenced material: PBMCs or a T cell subset sorted from them (not recorded which). The TCR comes from a man aged 18-30 years who had mild COVID-19 (a few samples of this study predate the infection). Cell type and time point are not known. V and J are TRBV12-3 or TRBV12-4 and TRBJ1-3; a possible D gene is TRBD1 (6 bases). The CDR3 bases are TGTGCCAGCAGCCAACAGGGAACTGGAAACACCATATATTTT. This encodes CASSQQGTGNTIYF.